This TCR beta chain was identified during a study of shared clonotypes between healthy human individuals. Turning to this clone: Its specificity is unknown.

The CDR3 is 18 amino acids. With V trimmed by 8 bases and J by 0 bases, 16 bases remained unmatched. CDR1 is ENHRY, CDR2 SYGVKD, per germline. Notes on the study in general: Relative to memory subsets, naive subsets generally showed larger estimated richness.

Produced via immunoSEQ multiplex PCR; TCRdb's table is partial and in-frame only. The profile covers 2 million to 2.5 million clones, with 90% to 96% appearing a single time and roughly 0.13% taken by the ten largest. The sequence was obtained from a man younger than 35 in good health. The V gene is TRBV10-3, the J gene TRBJ2-1; 7 bases are shared with TRBD1. The sequenced sample was naive CD4+ T cells sorted from blood. Subset denoted: CD45RA+ positively selected. CDR3 residues: CAIGGPGTALSSYNEQFF. The CDR3 bases are TGTGCCATCGGGGGTCCCGGGACAGCATTGAGCTCCTACAATGAGCAGTTCTTC.